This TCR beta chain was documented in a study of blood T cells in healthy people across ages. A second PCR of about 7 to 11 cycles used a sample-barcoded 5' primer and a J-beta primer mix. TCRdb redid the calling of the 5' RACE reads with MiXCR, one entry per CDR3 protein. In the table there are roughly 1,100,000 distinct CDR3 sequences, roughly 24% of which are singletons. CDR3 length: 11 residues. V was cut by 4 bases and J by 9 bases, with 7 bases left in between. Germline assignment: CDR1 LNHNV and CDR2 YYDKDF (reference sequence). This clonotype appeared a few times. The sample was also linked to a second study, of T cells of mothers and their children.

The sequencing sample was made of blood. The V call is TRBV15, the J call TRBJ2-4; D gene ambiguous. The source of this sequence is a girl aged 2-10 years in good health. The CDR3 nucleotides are TGTGCCACCAGCACTGGCAGCATTCAGTACTTC. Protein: CATSTGSIQYF.